Presented here are 2 T cell receptor beta chains from one specimen sequenced in a study of post-analysis software for immune sequencing data. Study observations and caveats: Compared with controls, patients had more of roughly 5 TRBV segments, including TRBV5-6, TRBV5-1 and TRBV20-1.

These receptors lack a known antigen. Carried by the TCR beta cDNA libraries were unique molecular identifiers. TCRdb processed the PCR reads anew with MiXCR; each CDR3 protein has one entry. The sample gives around 710,000 distinct CDR3 sequences, 46% of which show up once; 4.9% is in the top ten. Sequencing was performed on blood. These TCRs come from a girl under 18 with multiple sclerosis.

The chain employs TRBV7-8 and TRBJ1-6; D may be TRBD1 (5 bases). The V gene's germline CDR1 is SGHVS and CDR2 FQNEAQ. V lost 2 bases, J lost 9 bases, and 14 bases lay in between. CDR3 length equals 15 residues. The CDR3 nucleotides are TGTGCCAGCAGCTTAAGGGACGGAGACCCTTCACCCCTCCACTTT. Encoded protein: CASSLRDGDPSPLHF.

The rearrangement uses TRBV11-2 and TRBJ2-1, with 9 bases matching TRBD2. Per germline, CDR1 SGHAT and CDR2 FQNNGV. Germline trimming cut 5 bases from V and 3 bases from J; bases unmatched to any gene: 2. The CDR3 runs to 14 residues. CDR3 sequence reads: CASSQTSGYNEQFF. DNA of the CDR3: TGTGCCAGCAGCCAGACTAGCGGCTACAATGAGCAGTTCTTC.